The 10 T cell receptor beta chains presented below share a single source sample, sequenced in a study of T cells in Graves' hyperthyroidism and ophthalmopathy. Amplification targeted TCR beta CDR3 regions from RNA transcripts. Carried out on the TCR CDR3, a first-round RT-PCR used the HTBI primer set. Each CDR3 protein is one row after TCRdb ran MiXCR on the multiplex PCR reads. The repertoire has 450,000 to 700,000 distinct CDR3 sequences, about 43% of them found once; the top ten carry roughly 19%. Sequencing was done on a sample of peripheral blood or thyroid tissue (not recorded which). The receptors originated from an adult woman with Graves' disease, either hyperthyroidism or ophthalmopathy (not recorded which).

The J gene is TRBJ2-2, the V gene TRBV13; possibly TRBD1 for D (5 bases). From germline, CDR1 is PRHDT and CDR2 FYEKMQ (reference sequence). V lost 0 bases and J lost 8, with 16 bases in between. This CDR3 is 16 amino acids long. The CDR3 nucleotides read TGTGCCAGCAGCTTAGGACAGGACCTTTCCTGGGGGGAGCTGTTTTTT. It yields the protein CASSLGQDLSWGELFF.

This clonotype was detected only a few times. This chain joins TRBV5-4 and TRBJ1-1; D is unresolved. CDR3 size: 13 residues. Trimming left V 4 bases short and J 8 bases short, with 15 bases between. Germline lookup yields CDR1 SGHNT and CDR2 YYREEE (reference sequence). The CDR3 here is CASSQDLAGEAFF. CDR3 nucleotides: TGTGCCAGCAGCCAAGATCTGGCAGGCGAAGCTTTCTTT. The variable domain in full, completed from reference TRBV5-4 and TRBJ1-1, reads ETGVTQSPTHLIKTRGQQVTLRCSSQSGHNTVSWYQQALGQGPQFIFQYYREEENGRGNFPPRFSGLQFPNYSSELNVNALELDDSALYLCASSQDLAGEAFFGQGTRLTVV.

V usage is TRBV12-3 or TRBV12-4 and J usage is TRBJ1-5; D perhaps matches TRBD1 (5 bases). Trimming removed 5 bases at V and 1 base at J, with 9 bases between. The CDR3 consists of 14 residues. The CDR3 sequence: CASSGGPSNQPQHF. The CDR3 bases are TGTGCCAGCAGTGGGGGACCCAGCAATCAGCCCCAGCATTTT.

In this sample, this clonotype turned up once. The chain uses TRBV10-3 and TRBJ2-7, with 7 bases fitting TRBD1. The V gene's germline CDR1 is ENHRY and CDR2 SYGVKD. The ends lost 0 bases at V and 2 bases at J; junction bases unmatched: 7. The CDR3 has 16 amino acids. CDR3 sequence: CAISESFMTGTYEQYF. The CDR3 bases are TGTGCCATCAGTGAGTCGTTCATGACAGGGACCTACGAGCAGTACTTC.

The chain links TRBV7-2 to TRBJ2-5; 12 bases map to TRBD2. The CDR3 runs to 15 residues. V lost 8 bases, J lost 1 base, and 5 bases stayed unmatched. Germline V gene data show CDR1 as SGHTA and CDR2 as FQGNSA. This CDR3 is CASDSGLAGQETQYF. CDR3 sequence (DNA): TGTGCCAGCGATTCGGGACTAGCGGGCCAAGAGACCCAGTACTTC. The entire variable domain, with the rest obtained from reference TRBV7-2 and TRBJ2-5, is as follows: GAGVSQSPSNKVTEKGKDVELRCDPISGHTALYWYRQSLGQGLEFLIYFQGNSAPDKSGLPSDRFSAERTGGSVSTLTIQRTQQEDSAVYLCASDSGLAGQETQYFGPGTRLLVL.

This clonotype was observed many times. The rearrangement joins TRBV25-1 to TRBJ1-1; 7 bases fit TRBD1. This CDR3 contains 14 residues. Trimming cost V 4 bases and J 4 bases; bases outside gene matches: 6. Per the germline V gene, CDR1 is MGHDK and CDR2 is SYGVNS. CDR3 sequence (DNA): TGTGCCAGCAGTGTACAGGGGTCGGGCACTGAAGCTTTCTTT. Translating it yields CASSVQGSGTEAFF. Drawing the rest from reference TRBV25-1 and TRBJ1-1, the complete variable domain is EADIYQTPRYLVIGTGKKITLECSQTMGHDKMYWYQQDPGMELHLIHYSYGVNSTEKGDLSSESTVSRIRTEHFPLTLESARPSHTSQYLCASSVQGSGTEAFFGQGTRLTVV.

This clonotype was found many times. The J gene is TRBJ1-1, the V gene TRBV5-1, with a possible D match to TRBD1 (6 bases). V was trimmed by 0 bases and J by 5 bases, leaving 14 bases between them. Germline CDR1 reads SGHRS; CDR2 reads YFSETQ. This CDR3 is built from 15 residues. The CDR3 spells CASSLVGRGGTEAFF. The CDR3 DNA is TGCGCCAGCAGCTTGGTGGGACGAGGGGGGACTGAAGCTTTCTTT.

This clonotype appeared many times. V and J are TRBV6-5 and TRBJ2-6; D possibly matches TRBD1 or TRBD2 (7 bases each). Germline V gene sequence: CDR1 MNHEY, CDR2 SVGAGI. The CDR3 is made up of 16 amino acids. V lost 6 bases and J 2 bases, leaving 14 bases between the germline ends. CDR3 loop: CASRGGRGPGANVLTF. For the CDR3, the DNA is TGTGCCAGCAGGGGGGGGAGGGGGCCTGGGGCCAACGTCCTGACTTTC.

This clonotype has only one observation. The V call is TRBV13, the J call TRBJ2-5; maybe TRBD2 (5 bases). Trimming removed 9 bases from V and 1 base from J, with 12 bases in between. CDR3 length: 13 residues. The V gene's germline CDR1 is PRHDT and CDR2 FYEKMQ (reference sequence). CDR3 in DNA: TGTGCCAGGCCCCGGGGAATCCAAGAGACCCAGTACTTC. Its translation: CARPRGIQETQYF. The variable domain in full, completed from reference TRBV13 and TRBJ2-5, reads AAGVIQSPRHLIKEKRETATLKCYPIPRHDTVYWYQQGPGQDPQFLISFYEKMQSDKGSIPDRFSAQQFSDYHSELNMSSLELGDSALYFCARPRGIQETQYFGPGTRLLVL.

In its sample, this clonotype was seen many times. This chain uses TRBV20-1 with TRBJ2-5; the match to TRBD1 covers 7 bases. Looked up from germline, CDR1 is DFQATT and CDR2 is SNEGSKA (reference sequence). This CDR3 comprises 13 residues. V lost 3 bases to trimming and J lost 6 bases; unmatched junction nucleotides: 7. CDR3 region: CSASYRGRQTQYF. The CDR3 DNA sequence: TGCAGTGCTAGTTATAGGGGGCGACAGACCCAGTACTTC.